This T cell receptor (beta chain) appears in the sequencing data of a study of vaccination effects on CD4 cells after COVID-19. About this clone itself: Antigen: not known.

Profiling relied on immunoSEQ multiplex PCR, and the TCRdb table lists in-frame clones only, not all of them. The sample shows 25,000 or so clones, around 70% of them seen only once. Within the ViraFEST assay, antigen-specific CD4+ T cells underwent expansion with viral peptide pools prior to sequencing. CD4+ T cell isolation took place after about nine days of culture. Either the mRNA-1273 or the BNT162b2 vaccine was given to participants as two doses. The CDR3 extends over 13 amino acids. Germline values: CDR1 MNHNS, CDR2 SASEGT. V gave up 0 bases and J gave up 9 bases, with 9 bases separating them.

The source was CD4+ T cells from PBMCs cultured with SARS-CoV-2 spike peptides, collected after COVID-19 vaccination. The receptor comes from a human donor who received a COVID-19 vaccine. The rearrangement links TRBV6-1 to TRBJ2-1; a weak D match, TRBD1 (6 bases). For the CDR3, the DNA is TGTGCCAGCAGTGAAGCGGGGGCCGCTGAGCAGTTCTTC. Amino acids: CASSEAGAAEQFF.